The subject of this entry is one T cell receptor (beta chain). Antigen: not known. This record belongs to a study of cytomegalovirus exposure and HLA in healthy donors. With 4 bases clipped from V and 5 bases from J, the junction kept 10 bases outside the gene matches. CDR1 is SEHNR and CDR2 is FQNEAQ in the germline V gene (reference sequence). CDR3 length: 17 residues. The study ran its PCR with 60 Vbeta and 13 Jbeta primers. The method was immunoSEQ multiplex PCR; TCRdb's version includes in-frame clones alone and lacks a portion of them. The sample gives about 160,000 clones, roughly 81% of which show up once; 2% to 2.5% is in the top ten. Study conclusions and caveats: Presence/absence analyses assumed roughly uniform sequencing depth across donors.

The chain links TRBV7-9 to TRBJ2-2, with 10 bases matching TRBD2. The sequence came from a man aged 18 to 29 in good health and CMV-seropositive. Sequenced input: PBMCs. Here the CDR3 reads CASSSGLAPRETGELFF. For the CDR3, the DNA is TGTGCCAGCAGCTCGGGACTAGCGCCTAGGGAAACCGGGGAGCTGTTTTTT.